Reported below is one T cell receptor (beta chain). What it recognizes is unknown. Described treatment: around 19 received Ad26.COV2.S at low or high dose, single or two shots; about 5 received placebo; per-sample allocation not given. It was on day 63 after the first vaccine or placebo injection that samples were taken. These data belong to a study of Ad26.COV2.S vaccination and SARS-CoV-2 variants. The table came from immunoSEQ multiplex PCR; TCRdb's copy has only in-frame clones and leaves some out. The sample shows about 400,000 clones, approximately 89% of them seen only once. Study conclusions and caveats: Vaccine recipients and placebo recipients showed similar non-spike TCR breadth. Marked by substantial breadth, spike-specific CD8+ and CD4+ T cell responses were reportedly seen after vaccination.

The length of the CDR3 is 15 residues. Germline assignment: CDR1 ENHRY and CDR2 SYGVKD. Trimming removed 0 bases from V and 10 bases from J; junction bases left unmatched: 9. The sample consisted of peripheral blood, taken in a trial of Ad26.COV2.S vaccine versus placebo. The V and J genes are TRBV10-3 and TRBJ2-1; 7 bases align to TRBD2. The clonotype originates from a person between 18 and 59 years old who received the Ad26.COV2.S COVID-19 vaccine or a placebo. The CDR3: CAISESSGTLREQFF. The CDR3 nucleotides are TGTGCCATCAGTGAGTCGAGCGGGACTCTGCGAGAGCAGTTCTTC.